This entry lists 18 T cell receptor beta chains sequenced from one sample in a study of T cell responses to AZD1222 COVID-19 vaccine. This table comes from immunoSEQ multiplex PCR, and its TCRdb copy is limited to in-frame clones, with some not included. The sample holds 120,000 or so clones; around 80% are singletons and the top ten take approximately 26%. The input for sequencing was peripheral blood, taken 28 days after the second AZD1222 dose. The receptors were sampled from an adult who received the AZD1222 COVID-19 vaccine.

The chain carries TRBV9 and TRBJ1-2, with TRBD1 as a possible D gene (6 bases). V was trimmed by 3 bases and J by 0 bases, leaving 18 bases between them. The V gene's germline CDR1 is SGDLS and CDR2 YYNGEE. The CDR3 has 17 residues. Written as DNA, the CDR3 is TGTGCCAGCAGCGCCGGACAGACTAGAACTCCTAACTATGGCTACACCTTC. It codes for CASSAGQTRTPNYGYTF.

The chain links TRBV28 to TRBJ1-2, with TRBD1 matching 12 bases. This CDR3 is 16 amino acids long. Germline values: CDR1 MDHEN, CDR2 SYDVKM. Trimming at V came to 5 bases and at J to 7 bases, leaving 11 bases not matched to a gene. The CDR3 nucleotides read TGTGCCAGCAGTCCGGTTGGGACAGGGGGCGATGGTGGCTACACCTTC. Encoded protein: CASSPVGTGGDGGYTF.

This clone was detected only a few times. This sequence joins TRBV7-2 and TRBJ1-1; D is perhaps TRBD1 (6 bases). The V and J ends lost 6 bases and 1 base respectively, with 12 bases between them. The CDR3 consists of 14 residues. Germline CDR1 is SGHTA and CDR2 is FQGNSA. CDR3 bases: TGTGCCAGCAGTATCGTAGGGGGGAACACTGAAGCTTTCTTT. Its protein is CASSIVGGNTEAFF.

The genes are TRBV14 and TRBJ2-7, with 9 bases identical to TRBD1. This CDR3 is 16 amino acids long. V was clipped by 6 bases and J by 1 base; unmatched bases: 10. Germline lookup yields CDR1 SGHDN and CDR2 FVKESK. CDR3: CASRLSGQGRSYEQYF. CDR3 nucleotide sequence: TGTGCCAGCAGACTCTCGGGACAGGGTCGATCCTACGAGCAGTACTTC.

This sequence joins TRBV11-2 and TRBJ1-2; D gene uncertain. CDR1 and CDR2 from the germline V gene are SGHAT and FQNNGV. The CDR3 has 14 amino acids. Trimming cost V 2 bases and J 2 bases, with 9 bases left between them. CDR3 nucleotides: TGTGCCAGCAGCTTAACCACGGGGAACTATGGCTACACCTTC. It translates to CASSLTTGNYGYTF.

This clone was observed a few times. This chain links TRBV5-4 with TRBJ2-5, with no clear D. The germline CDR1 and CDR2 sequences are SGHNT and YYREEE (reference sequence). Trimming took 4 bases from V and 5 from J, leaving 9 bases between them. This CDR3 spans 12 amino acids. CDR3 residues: CASSRDMETQYF. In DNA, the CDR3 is TGTGCCAGCAGCAGGGATATGGAGACCCAGTACTTC.

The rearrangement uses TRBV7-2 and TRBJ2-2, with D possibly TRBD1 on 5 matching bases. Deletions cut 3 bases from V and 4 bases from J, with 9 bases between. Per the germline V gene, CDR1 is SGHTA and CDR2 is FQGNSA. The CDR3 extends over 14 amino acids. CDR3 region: CASSLGGATGELFF. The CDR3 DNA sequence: TGTGCCAGCAGCTTGGGTGGGGCCACCGGGGAGCTGTTTTTT.

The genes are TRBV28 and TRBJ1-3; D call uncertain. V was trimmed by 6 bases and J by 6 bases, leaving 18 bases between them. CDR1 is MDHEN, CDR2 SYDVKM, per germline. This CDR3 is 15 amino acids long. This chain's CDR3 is CASSPEGSRINTIYF. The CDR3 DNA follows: TGTGCCAGCAGCCCCGAGGGCAGTAGGATAAACACCATATATTTT.

The CDR3: CASRTPGERATNEKLFF. The DNA for the CDR3 is TGTGCCAGTAGGACACCAGGGGAAAGAGCAACTAATGAAAAACTGTTTTTT. V gene TRBV19 combines with J gene TRBJ1-4; D is perhaps TRBD1 (6 bases). The CDR3 extends over 17 amino acids. CDR1 and CDR2 (germline): LNHDA, SQIVND (reference sequence). V lost 6 bases and J lost 0, with 17 bases in between.

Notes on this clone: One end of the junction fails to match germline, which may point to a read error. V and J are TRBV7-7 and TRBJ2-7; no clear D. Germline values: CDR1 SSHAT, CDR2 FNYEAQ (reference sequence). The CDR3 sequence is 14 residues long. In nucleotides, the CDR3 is TGTGCTAGCAGCTTAGAGGACGGTTCCTACGAGCAGTACTTC. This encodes CASSLEDGSYEQYF.

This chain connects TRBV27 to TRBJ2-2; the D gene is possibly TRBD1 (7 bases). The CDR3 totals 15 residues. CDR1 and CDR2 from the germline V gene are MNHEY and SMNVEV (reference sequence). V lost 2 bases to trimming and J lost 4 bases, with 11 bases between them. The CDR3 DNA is TGTGCCAGCAGTTTAGGGACAGCGGGCACCGGGGAGCTGTTTTTT. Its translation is CASSLGTAGTGELFF.

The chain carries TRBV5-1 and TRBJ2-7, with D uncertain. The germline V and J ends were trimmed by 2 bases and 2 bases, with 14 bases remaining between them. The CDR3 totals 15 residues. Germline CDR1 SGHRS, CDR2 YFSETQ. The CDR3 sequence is CASSFRVGNAYEQYF. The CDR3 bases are TGCGCCAGCAGCTTCCGGGTGGGGAATGCCTACGAGCAGTACTTC.

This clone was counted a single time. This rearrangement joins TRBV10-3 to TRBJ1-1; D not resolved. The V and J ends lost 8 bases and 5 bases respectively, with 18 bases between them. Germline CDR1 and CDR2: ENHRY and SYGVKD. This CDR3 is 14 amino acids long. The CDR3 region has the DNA TGTGCCATCCGCGGCGGGGTGAGTGGGACTGAAGCTTTCTTT. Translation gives CAIRGGVSGTEAFF.

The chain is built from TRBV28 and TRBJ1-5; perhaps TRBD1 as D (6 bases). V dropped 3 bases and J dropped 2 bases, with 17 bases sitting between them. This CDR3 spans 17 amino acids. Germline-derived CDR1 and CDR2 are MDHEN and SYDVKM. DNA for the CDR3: TGTGCCAGCAGTTTTGGGGGCGTTGGTGTTGGCAATCAGCCCCAGCATTTT. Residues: CASSFGGVGVGNQPQHF.

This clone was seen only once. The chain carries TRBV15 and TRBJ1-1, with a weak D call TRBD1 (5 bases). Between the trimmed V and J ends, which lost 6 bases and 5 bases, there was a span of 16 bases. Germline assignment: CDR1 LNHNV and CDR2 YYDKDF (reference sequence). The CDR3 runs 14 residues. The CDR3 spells CATSPGFGGTEAFF. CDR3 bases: TGTGCCACCAGTCCGGGCTTCGGGGGGACTGAAGCTTTCTTT.

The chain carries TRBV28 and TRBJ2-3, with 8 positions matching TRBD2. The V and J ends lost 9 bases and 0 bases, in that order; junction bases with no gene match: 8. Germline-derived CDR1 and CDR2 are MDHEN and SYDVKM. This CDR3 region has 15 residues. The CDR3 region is CASNSGATSTDTQYF. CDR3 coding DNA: TGTGCCAGTAATAGCGGGGCGACTAGCACAGATACGCAGTATTTT.

The CDR3 coding sequence is TGTGCCAGCAGCTTGAAGGAGGGCATGCGGGGCTACGAGCAGTACTTC. It yields the protein CASSLKEGMRGYEQYF. V gene TRBV5-6 combines with J gene TRBJ2-7; a weak D match, TRBD2 (6 bases). CDR1 and CDR2 (germline): SGHDT, YYEEEE. Trimming stripped 1 base from V and 3 bases from J, with 17 bases between. CDR3 length: 16 residues.

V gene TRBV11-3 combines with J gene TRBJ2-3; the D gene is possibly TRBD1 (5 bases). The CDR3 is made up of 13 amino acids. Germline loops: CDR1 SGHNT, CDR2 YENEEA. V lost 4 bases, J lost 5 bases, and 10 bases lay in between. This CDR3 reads CASSSRARDTQYF. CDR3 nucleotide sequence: TGTGCCAGCAGCTCCAGGGCAAGAGATACGCAGTATTTT.